This T cell receptor beta chain was profiled in a study of T cell clusters in autoimmune cytopenias. TRB was amplified from about 260 ng of peripheral blood genomic DNA per sample. The CDR3 is 16 residues long. Germline-derived CDR1 and CDR2 are MDHEN and SYDVKM. One tube held mixed TRB-A and TRB-B primer pools for touch-down PCR. Reprocessing the multiplex PCR reads, TCRdb reports a single entry for every CDR3 protein and omits DNA. Recorded for this sample: roughly 10,000 distinct CDR3 sequences. Separately, the same data were catalogued under a study of T cell repertoires in aging, cancer and after chemotherapy. That work states: Clear clonal overlap appeared across healthy donor samples taken over several months to years. Untreated cancer patients had significantly lower blood TCR diversity than age-matched healthy donors.

The sequencing input was peripheral blood. V gene TRBV28 combines with J gene TRBJ2-7; TCRdb gives TRBD1 as the D gene, but with no DNA this cannot be confirmed. This clonotype was sampled from a human donor in good health. This chain's CDR3 is CASSLLGGTGGYEQYF.